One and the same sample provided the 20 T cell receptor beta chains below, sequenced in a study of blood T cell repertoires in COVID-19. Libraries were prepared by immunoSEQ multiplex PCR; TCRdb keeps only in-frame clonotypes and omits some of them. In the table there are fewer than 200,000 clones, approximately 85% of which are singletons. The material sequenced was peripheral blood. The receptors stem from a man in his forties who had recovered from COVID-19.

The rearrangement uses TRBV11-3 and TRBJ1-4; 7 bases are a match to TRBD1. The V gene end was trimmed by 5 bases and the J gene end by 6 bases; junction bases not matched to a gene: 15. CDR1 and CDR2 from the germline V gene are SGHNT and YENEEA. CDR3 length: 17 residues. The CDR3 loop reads CASSTRQGRSVDEKLFF. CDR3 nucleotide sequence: TGTGCCAGCAGCACCCGACAGGGAAGGTCCGTGGATGAAAAACTGTTTTTT.

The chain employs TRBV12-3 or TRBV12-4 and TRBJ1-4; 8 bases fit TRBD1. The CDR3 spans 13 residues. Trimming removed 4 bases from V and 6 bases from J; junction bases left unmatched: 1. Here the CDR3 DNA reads TGTGCCAGCAGTTCGACAGGGGATGAAAAACTGTTTTTT. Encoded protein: CASSSTGDEKLFF.

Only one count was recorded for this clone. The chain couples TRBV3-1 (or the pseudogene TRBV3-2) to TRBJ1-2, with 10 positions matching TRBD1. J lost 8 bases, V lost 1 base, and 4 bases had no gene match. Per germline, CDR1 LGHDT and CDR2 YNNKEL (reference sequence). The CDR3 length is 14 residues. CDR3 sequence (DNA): TGTGCCAGCAGCCAAGCCGGGACAGGGGTCGGCTACACCTTC. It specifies CASSQAGTGVGYTF.

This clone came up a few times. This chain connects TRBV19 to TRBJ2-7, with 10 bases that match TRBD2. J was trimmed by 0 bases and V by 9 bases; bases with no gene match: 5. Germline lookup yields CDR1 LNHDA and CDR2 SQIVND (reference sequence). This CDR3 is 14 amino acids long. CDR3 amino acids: CASTASGSSYEQYF. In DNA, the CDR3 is TGTGCCAGCACGGCTAGCGGGAGCTCCTACGAGCAGTACTTC.

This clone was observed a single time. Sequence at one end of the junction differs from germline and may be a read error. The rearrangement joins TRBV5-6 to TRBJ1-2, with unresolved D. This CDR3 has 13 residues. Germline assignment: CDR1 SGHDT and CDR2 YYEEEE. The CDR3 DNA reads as TGTGCCAGCACCTTGGATGGAGGACGGGGCTACACCTTC. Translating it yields CASTLDGGRGYTF. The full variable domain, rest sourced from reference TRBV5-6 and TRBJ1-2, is DAGVTQSPTHLIKTRGQQVTLRCSPKSGHDTVSWYQQALGQGPQFIFQYYEEEERQRGNFPDRFSGHQFPNYSSELNVNALLLGDSALYLCASTLDGGRGYTFGSGTRLTVV.

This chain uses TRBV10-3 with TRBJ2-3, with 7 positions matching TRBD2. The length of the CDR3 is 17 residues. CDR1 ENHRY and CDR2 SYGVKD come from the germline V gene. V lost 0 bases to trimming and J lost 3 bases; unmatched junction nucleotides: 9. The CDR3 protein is CAISESRRLADTDTQYF. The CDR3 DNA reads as TGTGCCATCAGTGAGTCGAGAAGACTAGCAGATACAGATACGCAGTATTTT.

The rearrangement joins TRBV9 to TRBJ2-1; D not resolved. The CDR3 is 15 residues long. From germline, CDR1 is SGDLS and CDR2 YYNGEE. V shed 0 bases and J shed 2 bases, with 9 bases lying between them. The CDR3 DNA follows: TGTGCCAGCAGCGTAGGCCCTAGTGCCTACAATGAGCAGTTCTTC. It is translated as CASSVGPSAYNEQFF.

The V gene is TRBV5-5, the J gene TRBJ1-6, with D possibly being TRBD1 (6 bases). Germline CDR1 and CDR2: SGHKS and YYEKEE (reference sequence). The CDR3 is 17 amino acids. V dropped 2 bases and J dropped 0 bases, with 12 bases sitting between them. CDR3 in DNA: TGTGCCAGCAGCTTTCAACAGGGTGCCTCCTATAATTCACCCCTCCACTTT. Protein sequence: CASSFQQGASYNSPLHF.

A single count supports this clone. CDR3 sequence: CASTPHGRPNTEAFF. DNA of the CDR3: TGTGCCAGCACCCCCCACGGCAGGCCTAACACTGAAGCTTTCTTT. J is TRBJ1-1 and V is TRBV6-2 or TRBV6-3, with D unclear. The CDR3 has 15 residues. V lost 7 bases to trimming and J lost 2 bases, with 17 bases between them. Germline V CDR1 and CDR2: MNHEY, SVGEGT.

This CDR3 reads CAWSGIYIYEQYF. The CDR3 nucleotides read TGTGCCTGGTCCGGGATTTACATCTACGAGCAGTACTTC. The chain has TRBV30 and TRBJ2-7, with a tentative D call TRBD2 (5 bases). Germline loops: CDR1 GTSNPN, CDR2 SVGIG (reference sequence). The CDR3 is 13 residues long. The V gene lost 5 bases and the J gene lost 3 bases, with 14 bases spanning the gap.

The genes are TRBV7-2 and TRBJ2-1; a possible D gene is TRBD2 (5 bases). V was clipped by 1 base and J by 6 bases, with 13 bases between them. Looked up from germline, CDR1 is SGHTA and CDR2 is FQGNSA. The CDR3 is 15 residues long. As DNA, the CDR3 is TGTGCCAGCAGCTTAGAGTGGAGGCGCCCCAATGAGCAGTTCTTC. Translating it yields CASSLEWRRPNEQFF.

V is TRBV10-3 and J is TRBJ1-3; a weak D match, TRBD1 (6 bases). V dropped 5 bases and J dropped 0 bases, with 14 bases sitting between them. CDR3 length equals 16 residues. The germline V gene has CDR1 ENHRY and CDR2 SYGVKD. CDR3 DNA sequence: TGTGCCATCAGTCGACAGGTTTCCAACTCTGGAAACACCATATATTTT. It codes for CAISRQVSNSGNTIYF.

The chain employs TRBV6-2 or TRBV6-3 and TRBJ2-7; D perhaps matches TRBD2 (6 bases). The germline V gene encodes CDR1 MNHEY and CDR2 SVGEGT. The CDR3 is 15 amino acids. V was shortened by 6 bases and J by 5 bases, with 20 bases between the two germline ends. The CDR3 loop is CASSPFGRERNEQYF. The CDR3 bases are TGTGCCAGCAGCCCCTTCGGTCGGGAGAGGAACGAGCAGTACTTC.

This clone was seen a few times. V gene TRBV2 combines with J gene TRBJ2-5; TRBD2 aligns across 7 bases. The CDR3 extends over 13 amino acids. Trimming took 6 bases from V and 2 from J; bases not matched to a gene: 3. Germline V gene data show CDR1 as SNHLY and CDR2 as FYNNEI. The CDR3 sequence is CASSRGGQETQYF. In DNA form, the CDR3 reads TGTGCCAGCAGCCGGGGAGGGCAAGAGACCCAGTACTTC.

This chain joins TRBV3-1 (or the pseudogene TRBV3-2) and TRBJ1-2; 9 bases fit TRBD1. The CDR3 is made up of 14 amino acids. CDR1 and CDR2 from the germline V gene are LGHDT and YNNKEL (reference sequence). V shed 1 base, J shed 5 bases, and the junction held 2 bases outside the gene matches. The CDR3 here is CASSQGGQGYGYTF. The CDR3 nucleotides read TGTGCCAGCAGCCAAGGAGGACAGGGGTATGGCTACACCTTC.

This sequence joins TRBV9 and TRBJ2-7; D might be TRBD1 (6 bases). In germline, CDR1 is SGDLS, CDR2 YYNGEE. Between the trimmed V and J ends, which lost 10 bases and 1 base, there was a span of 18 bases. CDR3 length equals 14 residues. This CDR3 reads CAGGSGPDSYEQYF. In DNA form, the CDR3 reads TGTGCCGGGGGCTCGGGACCCGATTCCTACGAGCAGTACTTC.

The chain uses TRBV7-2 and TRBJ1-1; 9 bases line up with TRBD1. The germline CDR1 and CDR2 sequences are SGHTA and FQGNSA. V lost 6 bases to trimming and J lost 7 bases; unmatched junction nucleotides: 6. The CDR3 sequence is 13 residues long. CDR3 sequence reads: CASRGDRDREAFF. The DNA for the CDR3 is TGTGCCAGCAGGGGGGACAGGGATCGTGAAGCTTTCTTT.

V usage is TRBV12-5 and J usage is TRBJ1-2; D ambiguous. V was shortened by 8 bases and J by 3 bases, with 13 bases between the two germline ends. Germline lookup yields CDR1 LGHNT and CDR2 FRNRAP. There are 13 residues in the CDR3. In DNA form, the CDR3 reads TGTGCTAGTCGGAACGGAGACCACTATGGCTACACCTTC. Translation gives CASRNGDHYGYTF. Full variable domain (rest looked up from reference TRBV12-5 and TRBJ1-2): DARVTQTPRHKVTEMGQEVTMRCQPILGHNTVFWYRQTMMQGLELLAYFRNRAPLDDSGMPKDRFSAEMPDATLATLKIQPSEPRDSAVYFCASRNGDHYGYTFGSGTRLTVV.

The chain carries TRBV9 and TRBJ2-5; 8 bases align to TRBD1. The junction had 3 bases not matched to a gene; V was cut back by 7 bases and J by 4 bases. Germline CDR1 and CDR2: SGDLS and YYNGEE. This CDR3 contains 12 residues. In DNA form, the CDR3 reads TGTGCCAGCTCACAGGGGGGAGAGACCCAGTACTTC. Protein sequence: CASSQGGETQYF.

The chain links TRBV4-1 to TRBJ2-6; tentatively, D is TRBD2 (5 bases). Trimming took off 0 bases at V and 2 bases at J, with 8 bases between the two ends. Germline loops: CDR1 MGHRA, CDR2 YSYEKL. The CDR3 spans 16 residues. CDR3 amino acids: CASSQDPGAGANVLTF. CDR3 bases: TGCGCCAGCAGCCAAGATCCCGGGGCTGGGGCCAACGTCCTGACTTTC.